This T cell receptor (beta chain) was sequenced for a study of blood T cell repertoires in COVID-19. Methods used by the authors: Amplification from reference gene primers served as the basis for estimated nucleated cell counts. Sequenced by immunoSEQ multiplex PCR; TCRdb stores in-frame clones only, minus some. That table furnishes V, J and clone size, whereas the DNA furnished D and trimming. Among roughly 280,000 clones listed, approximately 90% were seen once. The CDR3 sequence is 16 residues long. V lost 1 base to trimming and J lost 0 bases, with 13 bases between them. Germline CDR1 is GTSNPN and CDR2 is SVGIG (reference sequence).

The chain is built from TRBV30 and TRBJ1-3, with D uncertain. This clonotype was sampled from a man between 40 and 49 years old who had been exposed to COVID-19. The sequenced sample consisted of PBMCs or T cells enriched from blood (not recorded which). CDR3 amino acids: CAWSGLGGLSGNTIYF. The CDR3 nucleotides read TGTGCCTGGAGTGGACTAGGCGGTCTCTCTGGAAACACCATATATTTT.